Given below is one TCR beta chain in context. No antigen is known for it. No qualities accompany the bases; no much larger clone lies one base away. This entry is derived from a study of Ad26.COV2.S vaccination and SARS-CoV-2 variants (dated by TCRdb to 2020 to 2022). Turning to the overall study: Vaccine-arm donors were drawn from COV1001, a multicentre, randomized, double-blind, placebo-controlled phase I-IIa trial of Ad26.COV2.S in healthy adults. Participants in the trial were split at random into five groups of five each, receiving low-dose or high-dose Ad26.COV2.S once or twice, or else placebo on both occasions. Dosing of Ad26.COV2.S was intramuscular, at either 5x10^10 or 1x10^11 viral particles, delivered as one shot or as two shots spaced 56 days apart. Investigators did not know the trial group allocation while performing experiments and assessing outcomes. The TCR-sequenced set comprised about 32 samples: approximately 20 Ad26.COV2.S vaccine recipients, 5 placebo recipients and 8 SARS-CoV-2 convalescent individuals. The specificity and breadth of SARS-CoV-2-reactive T cell receptors after Ad26.COV2.S vaccination were assessed by TCRbeta repertoire sequencing. Broader findings and caveats from the paper: It was noted by the authors that total T cell responses may have been underestimated by the TCR breadth and depth analyses. After vaccination, substantial breadth of spike-specific CD8+ and CD4+ T cell responses was reported. Ad26.COV2.S recipients had higher spike-specific TCR breadth than placebo recipients (P = 0.0014). Vaccine and placebo recipients had similar non-spike TCR breadth, a finding consistent with the vaccine containing only spike. The study was not powered to compare responses between vaccine doses or regimens.

The immunoSEQ Assay was the method used to sequence TCRbeta CDR3 regions. After extraction, genomic DNA underwent amplification by bias-controlled multiplex PCR, followed by high-throughput sequencing. In the paper's pipeline: To quantify the absolute abundance of every unique TCRbeta CDR3 region, sequences were collapsed and filtered. T cell fraction was estimated by normalizing TCRbeta template counts to usable DNA, with usable DNA measured through amplification of reference genes found in all nucleated cells. Repertoire TCRs were annotated as SARS-CoV-2-specific by exact matching of V gene, CDR3 amino acid sequence and J gene to a known reactive TCR set. The reference SARS-CoV-2 TCR set was derived from MIRA and filtered for enrichment in COVID-19-positive ImmuneCODE repertoires, a step that removed public or cross-reactive TCRs. Drawing on the MIRA antigens, annotated TCRs were analysed further at the level of specific ORF or position within ORF. Breadth was defined as the number of annotated unique rearrangements divided by the total number of unique productive rearrangements, and depth was defined as the summed frequency of the annotated unique rearrangements. Two-sided Wilcoxon rank-sum tests were used to compare TCR breadth between groups. In its TCRdb copy, this immuneACCESS table keeps in-frame sequences only and misses some clones. Where compared with another copy, unresolved V genes explain less than half of these, and the others have no known cause. V, J and clone size are taken as reported in that table, and D and trimming were inferred from the DNA itself. For this sample there are hundreds of thousands of clones; approximately 88% appear just once. About 1.5% of the sample is in the top ten clones.

Measured from the cysteine to the phenylalanine, the CDR3 is 12 residues long. Kept here is only the CDR3 DNA, which spans 36 bases and is read in frame from base 1. In the germline V gene (reference sequence), CDR1 corresponds to PRHDT and CDR2 to FYEKMQ. V is pared back by 3 bases and J by 7 bases, with 9 bases lying between the germline termini. According to the study, the label for this sample's treatment or condition signals: some 20 received Ad26.COV2.S at low or high dose, single or two shots; about 5 received placebo; per-sample allocation not given. For vaccine and placebo recipients, the sequenced repertoires came from samples collected on day 63 after the first injection. In Cohort 1b, 20 to 25 adults aged 18-55 years were enrolled at a single site in Boston, USA, between 29 July and 7 August 2020. Ad26.COV2.S consisted of a replication-incompetent adenovirus type 26 vector by which a prefusion-stabilized SARS-CoV-2 spike protein from the original Wuhan strain was expressed.

This sequence uses TRBV13 and TRBJ1-2; the D gene is unclear. The clonotype comes from a person aged 18 to 65 who received the Ad26.COV2.S COVID-19 vaccine or a placebo. Source: peripheral blood, taken in a trial of Ad26.COV2.S vaccine versus placebo. The CDR3 sequence is CASSFGPAGYTF. The nucleotides read TGTGCCAGCAGCTTCGGTCCTGCTGGCTACACCTTC.